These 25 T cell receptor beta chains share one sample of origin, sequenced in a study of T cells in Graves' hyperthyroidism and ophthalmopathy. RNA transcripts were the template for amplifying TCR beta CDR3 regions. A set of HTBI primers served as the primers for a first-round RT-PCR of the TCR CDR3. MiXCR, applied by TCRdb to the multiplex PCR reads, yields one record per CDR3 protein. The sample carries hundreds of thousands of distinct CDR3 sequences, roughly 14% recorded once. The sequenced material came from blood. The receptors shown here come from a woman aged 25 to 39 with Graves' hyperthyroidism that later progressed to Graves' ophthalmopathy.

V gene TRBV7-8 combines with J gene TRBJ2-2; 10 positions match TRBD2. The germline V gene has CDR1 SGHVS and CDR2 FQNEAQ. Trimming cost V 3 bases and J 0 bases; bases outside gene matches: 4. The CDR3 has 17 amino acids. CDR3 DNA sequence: TGTGCCAGCAGCTTGGGGCTAGCGGGAGCGAACACCGGGGAGCTGTTTTTT. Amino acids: CASSLGLAGANTGELFF.

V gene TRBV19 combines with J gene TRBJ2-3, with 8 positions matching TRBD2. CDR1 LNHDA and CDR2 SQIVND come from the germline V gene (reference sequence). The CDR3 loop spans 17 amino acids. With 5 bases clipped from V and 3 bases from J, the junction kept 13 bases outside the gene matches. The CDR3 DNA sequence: TGTGCCAGTAGTCCCCCCCCGGGAGGGCTGTTAACAGATACGCAGTATTTT. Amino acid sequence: CASSPPPGGLLTDTQYF.

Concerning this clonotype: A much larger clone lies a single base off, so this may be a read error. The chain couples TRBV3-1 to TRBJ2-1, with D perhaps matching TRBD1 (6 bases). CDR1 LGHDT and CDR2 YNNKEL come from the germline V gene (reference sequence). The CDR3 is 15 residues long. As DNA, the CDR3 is TGTGCCAGCAGCGGGCAGGGGAGCTCCTACAATGAGAAGTTCTTC. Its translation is CASSGQGSSYNEKFF.

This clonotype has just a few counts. CDR3 in DNA: TGTGCTAGTGGTTTGGCCGGGACCTCCTTTGATATTGAGCAGTTCTTC. This translates into CASGLAGTSFDIEQFF. This chain joins TRBV12-5 and TRBJ2-1; either TRBD1 or TRBD2 may supply D (5 bases each). This CDR3 spans 16 amino acids. Deletions cut 1 base from V and 9 bases from J, with 19 bases between. CDR1 is LGHNT and CDR2 is FRNRAP in the germline V gene.

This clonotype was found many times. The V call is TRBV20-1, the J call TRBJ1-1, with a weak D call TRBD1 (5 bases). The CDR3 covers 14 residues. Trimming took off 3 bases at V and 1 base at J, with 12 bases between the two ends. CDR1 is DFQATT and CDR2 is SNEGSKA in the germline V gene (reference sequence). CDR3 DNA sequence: TGCAGTGCTAGCCCCGGGGGGTGGAACACTGAAGCTTTCTTT. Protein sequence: CSASPGGWNTEAFF.

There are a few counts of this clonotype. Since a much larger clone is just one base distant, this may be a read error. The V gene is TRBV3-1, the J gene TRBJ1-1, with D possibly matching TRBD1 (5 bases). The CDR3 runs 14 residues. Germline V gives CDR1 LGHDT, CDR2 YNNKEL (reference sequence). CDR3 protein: CASSPFTRGSETFF. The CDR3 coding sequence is TGTGCCAGCAGCCCATTCACAAGGGGCTCTGAAACTTTCTTT.

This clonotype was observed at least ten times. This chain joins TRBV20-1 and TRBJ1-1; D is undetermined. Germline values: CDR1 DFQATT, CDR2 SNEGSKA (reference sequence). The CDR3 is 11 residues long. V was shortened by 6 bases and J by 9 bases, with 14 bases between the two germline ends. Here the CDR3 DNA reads TGCAGTGCCAACGGCGAGACCAAAGCTTTCTTT. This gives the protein CSANGETKAFF.

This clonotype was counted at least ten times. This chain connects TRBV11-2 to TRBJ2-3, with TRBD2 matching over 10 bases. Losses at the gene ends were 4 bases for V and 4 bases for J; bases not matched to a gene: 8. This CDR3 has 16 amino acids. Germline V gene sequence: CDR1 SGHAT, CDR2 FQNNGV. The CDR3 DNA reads TGTGCCAGCAGCTCACGACTAGCGGGTCAGGCAGATACGCAGTATTTT. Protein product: CASSSRLAGQADTQYF.

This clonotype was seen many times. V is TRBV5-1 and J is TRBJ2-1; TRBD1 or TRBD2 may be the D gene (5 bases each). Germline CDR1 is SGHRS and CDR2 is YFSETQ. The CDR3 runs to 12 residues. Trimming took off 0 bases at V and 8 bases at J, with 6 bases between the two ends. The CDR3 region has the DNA TGCGCCAGCAGCTTGGGGGACGATGAGCAGTTCTTC. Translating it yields CASSLGDDEQFF.

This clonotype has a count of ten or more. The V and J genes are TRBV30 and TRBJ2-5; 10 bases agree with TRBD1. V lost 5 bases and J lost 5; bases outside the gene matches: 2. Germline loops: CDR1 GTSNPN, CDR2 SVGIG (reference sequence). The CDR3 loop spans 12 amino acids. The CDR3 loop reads CAWDRGLETQYF. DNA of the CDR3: TGTGCCTGGGACAGGGGGCTGGAGACCCAGTACTTC.

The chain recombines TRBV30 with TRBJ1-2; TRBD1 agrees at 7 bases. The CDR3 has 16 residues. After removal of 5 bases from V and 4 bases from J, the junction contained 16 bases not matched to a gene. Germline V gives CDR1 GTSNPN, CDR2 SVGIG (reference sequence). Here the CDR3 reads CAWRREGGQVVYGYTF. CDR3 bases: TGTGCCTGGCGGAGGGAGGGCGGACAGGTTGTCTATGGCTACACCTTC.

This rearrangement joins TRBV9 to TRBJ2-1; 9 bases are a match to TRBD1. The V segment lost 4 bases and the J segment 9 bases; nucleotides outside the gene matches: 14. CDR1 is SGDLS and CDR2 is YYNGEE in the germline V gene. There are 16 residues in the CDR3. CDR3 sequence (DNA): TGTGCCAGCAGCCGATCCCGGGACAGGGAAAGGGCTGAGCAGTTCTTC. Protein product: CASSRSRDRERAEQFF.

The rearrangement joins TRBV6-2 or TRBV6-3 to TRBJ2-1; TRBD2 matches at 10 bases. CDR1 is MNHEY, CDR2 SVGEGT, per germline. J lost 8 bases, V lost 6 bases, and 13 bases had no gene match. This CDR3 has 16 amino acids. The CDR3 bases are TGTGCCAGCAGCTCCAGGACTAGCGGAGGTCGGGATGAGCAGTTCTTC. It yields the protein CASSSRTSGGRDEQFF.

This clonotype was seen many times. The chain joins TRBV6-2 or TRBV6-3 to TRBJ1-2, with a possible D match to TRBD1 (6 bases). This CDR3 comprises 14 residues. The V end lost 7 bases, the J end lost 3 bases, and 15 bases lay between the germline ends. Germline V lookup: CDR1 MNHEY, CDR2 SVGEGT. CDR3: CASNFQGRHYGYTF. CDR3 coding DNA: TGTGCCAGCAATTTTCAGGGGAGGCACTATGGCTACACCTTC.

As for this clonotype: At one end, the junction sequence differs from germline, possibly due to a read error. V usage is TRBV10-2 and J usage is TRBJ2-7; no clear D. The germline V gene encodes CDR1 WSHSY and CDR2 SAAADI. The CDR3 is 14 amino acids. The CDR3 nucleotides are TGCGCCAGCAGCCCCGCCCCGGACGCCTACGAGCAGCACTTC. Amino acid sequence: CASSPAPDAYEQHF.

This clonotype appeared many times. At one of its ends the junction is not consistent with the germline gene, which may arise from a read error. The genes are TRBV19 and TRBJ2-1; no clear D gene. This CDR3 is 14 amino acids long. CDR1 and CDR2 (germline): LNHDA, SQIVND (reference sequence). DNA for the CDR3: TGTGCCAGCAACGGCGACCTCTCCGACAATGAGCAGTTCTTC. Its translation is CASNGDLSDNEQFF.

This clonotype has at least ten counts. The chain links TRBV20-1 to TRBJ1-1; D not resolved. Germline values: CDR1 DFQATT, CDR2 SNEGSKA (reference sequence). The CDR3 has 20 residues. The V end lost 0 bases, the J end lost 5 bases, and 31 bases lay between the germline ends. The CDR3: CSARDLLRILTGVTNTEAFF. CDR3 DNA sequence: TGCAGTGCTAGAGATCTCCTCCGCATCCTCACCGGGGTTACGAATACTGAAGCTTTCTTT.

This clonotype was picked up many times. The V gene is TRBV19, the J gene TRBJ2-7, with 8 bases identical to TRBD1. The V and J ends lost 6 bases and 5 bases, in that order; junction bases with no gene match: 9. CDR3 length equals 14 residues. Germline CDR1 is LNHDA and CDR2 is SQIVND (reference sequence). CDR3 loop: CASRPSGGGDEQYF. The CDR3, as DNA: TGTGCCAGTAGGCCCTCAGGGGGCGGCGACGAGCAGTACTTC. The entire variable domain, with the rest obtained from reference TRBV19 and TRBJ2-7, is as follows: DGGITQSPKYLFRKEGQNVTLSCEQNLNHDAMYWYRQDPGQGLRLIYYSQIVNDFQKGDIAEGYSVSREKKESFPLTVTSAQKNPTAFYLCASRPSGGGDEQYFGPGTRLTVT.

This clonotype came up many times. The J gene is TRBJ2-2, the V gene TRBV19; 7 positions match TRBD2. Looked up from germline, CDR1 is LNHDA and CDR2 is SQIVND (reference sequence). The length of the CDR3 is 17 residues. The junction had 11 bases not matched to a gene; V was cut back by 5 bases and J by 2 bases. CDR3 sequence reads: CASSVVGSGLNTGELFF. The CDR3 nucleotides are TGTGCCAGTAGTGTCGTAGGTAGCGGGCTTAACACCGGGGAGCTGTTTTTT.

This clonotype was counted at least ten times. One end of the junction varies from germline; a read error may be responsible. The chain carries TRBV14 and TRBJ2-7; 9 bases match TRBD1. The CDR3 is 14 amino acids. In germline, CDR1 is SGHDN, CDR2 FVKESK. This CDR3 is CASSQGQGAYEQYF. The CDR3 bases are TGCGCCAGCAGCCAGGGACAGGGAGCCTACGAGCAGTACTTC.

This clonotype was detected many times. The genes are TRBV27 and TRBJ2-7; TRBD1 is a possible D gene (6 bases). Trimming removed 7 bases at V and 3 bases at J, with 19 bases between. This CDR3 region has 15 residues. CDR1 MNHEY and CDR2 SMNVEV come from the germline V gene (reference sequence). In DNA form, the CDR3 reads TGTGCCAGCACCCCATGGGGGCCAGTTGGCTACGAGCAGTACTTC. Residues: CASTPWGPVGYEQYF.

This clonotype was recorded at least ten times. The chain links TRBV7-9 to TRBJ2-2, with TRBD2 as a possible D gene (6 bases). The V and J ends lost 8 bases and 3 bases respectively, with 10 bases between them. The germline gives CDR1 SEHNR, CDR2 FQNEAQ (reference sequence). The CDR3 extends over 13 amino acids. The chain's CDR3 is CASGGGYTGELFF. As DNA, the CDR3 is TGTGCCAGCGGTGGGGGGTACACCGGGGAGCTGTTTTTT.

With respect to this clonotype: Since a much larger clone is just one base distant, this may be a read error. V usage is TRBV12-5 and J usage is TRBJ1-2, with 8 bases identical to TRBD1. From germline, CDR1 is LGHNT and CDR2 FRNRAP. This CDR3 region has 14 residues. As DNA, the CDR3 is TGTGCTTGTGGTTTGACAGGGGTGGGCTATGGCTACACCTTC. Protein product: CACGLTGVGYGYTF. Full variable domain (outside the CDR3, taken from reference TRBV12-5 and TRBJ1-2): DARVTQTPRHKVTEMGQEVTMRCQPILGHNTVFWYRQTMMQGLELLAYFRNRAPLDDSGMPKDRFSAEMPDATLATLKIQPSEPRDSAVYFCACGLTGVGYGYTFGSGTRLTVV.

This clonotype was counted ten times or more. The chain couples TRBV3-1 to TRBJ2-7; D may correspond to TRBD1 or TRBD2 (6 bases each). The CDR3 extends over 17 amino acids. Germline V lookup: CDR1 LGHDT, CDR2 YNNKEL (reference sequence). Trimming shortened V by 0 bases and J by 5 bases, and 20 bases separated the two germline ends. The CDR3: CASSQDLGGRALNEQYF. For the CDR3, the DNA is TGTGCCAGCAGCCAAGATCTGGGGGGCAGGGCGCTAAACGAGCAGTACTTC.

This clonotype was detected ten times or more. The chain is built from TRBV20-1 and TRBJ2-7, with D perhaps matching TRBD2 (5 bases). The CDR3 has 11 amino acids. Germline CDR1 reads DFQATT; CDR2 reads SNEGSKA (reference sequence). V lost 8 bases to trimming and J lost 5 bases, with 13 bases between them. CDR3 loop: CSNSEGHEQYF. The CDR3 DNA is TGCAGTAACAGTGAGGGCCACGAGCAGTACTTC.